The source of this TCR beta chain is a study of T cell responses to AZD1222 COVID-19 vaccine. As to this clone: Its antigen is currently unknown.

Here immunoSEQ multiplex PCR was the method, and the copy in TCRdb shows in-frame clones only, minus some. The top ten hold less than 6% of the sample, which has tens of thousands of clones, about 88% seen once. This CDR3 region has 13 residues. J was trimmed by 5 bases and V by 6 bases; bases with no gene match: 5. Per germline, CDR1 MGHRA and CDR2 YSYEKL. Study-level findings and limits: Among spike-specific TCRs, nearly half reportedly target unmutated variant regions.

This chain links TRBV4-1 with TRBJ2-5, with TRBD1 matching 8 bases. The receptor was isolated from an adult who received the AZD1222 COVID-19 vaccine. The material was peripheral blood, obtained 28 days after the second AZD1222 dose. The CDR3 sequence is CASRATGGETQYF. CDR3 in DNA: TGCGCCAGCAGAGCAACAGGGGGGGAGACCCAGTACTTC.